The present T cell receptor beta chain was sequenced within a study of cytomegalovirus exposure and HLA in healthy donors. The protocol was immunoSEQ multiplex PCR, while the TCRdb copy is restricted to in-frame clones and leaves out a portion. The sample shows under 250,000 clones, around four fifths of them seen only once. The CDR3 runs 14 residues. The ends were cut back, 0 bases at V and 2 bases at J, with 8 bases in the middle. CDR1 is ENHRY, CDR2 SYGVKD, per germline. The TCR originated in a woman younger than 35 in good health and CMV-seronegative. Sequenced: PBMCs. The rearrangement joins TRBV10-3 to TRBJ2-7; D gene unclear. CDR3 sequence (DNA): TGTGCCATCAGTGAGTCCGTGGGTCCCTACGAGCAGTACTTC. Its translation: CAISESVGPYEQYF.